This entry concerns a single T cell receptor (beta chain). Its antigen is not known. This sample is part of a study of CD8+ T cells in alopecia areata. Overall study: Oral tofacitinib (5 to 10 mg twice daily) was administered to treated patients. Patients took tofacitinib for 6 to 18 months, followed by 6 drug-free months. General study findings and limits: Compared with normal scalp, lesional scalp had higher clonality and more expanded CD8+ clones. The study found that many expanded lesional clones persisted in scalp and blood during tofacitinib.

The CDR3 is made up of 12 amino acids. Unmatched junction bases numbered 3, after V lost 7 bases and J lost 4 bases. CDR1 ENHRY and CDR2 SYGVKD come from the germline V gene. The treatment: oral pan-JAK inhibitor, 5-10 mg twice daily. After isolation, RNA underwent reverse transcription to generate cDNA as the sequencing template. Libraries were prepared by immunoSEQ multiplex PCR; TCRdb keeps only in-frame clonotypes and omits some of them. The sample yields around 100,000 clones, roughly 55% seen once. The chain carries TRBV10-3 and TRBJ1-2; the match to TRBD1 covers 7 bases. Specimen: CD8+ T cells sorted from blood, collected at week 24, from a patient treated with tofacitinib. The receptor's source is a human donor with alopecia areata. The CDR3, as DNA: TGTGCCATCAACCGGGACAGCTATGGCTACACCTTC. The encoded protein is CAINRDSYGYTF.